Sequencing of this T cell receptor beta chain was carried out in a study of T-cell reconstitution after alpha-beta-depleted transplantation in children. The sample holds many counts of this clonotype. Unique molecular identifiers were used in preparing the TCRbeta library. TCRdb processed the PCR reads anew with MiXCR; each CDR3 protein has one entry. The sample includes about 110,000 distinct CDR3 sequences, about 9.3% of them seen just once. The clonotype was recovered from a human donor who donated a stem cell graft to a child with acute lymphoblastic leukemia. This specimen consisted of PBMCs from the stem cell graft donor, obtained from the stem cell graft.

The CDR3 nucleotides read TGTGCCATCAGCCTGGACAGTGAGGGCACTGAAGCTTTCTTT. As protein: CAISLDSEGTEAFF. This chain uses TRBV10-3 with TRBJ1-1, with TRBD1 as a possible D gene (6 bases). The V end lost 6 bases, the J end lost 4 bases, and 15 bases lay between the germline ends. The germline gives CDR1 ENHRY, CDR2 SYGVKD. This CDR3 has 14 amino acids.